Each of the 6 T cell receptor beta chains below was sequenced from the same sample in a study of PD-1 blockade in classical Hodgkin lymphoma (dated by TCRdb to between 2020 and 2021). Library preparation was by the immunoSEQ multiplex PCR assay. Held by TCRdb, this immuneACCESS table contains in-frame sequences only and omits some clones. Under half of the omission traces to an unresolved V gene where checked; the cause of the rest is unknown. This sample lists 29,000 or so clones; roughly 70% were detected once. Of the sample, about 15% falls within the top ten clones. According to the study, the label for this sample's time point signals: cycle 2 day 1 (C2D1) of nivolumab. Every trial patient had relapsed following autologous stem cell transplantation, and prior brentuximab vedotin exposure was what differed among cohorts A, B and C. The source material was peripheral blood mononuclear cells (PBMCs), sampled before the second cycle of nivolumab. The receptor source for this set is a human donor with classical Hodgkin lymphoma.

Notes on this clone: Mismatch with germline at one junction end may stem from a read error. The CDR3 is CASSGRSNSPLHF. Written as DNA, the CDR3 is TGCGCTAGCTCGGGACGATCGAATTCACCCCTCCACTTT. This sequence joins TRBV6-5 and TRBJ1-6; D is possibly TRBD1 (5 bases). Germline V gene lookup returns CDR1 MNHEY and CDR2 SVGAGI. This CDR3 region has 13 residues.

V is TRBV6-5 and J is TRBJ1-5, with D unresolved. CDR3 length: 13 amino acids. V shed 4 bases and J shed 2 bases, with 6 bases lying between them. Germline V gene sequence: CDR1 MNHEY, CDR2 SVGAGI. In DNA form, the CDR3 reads TGTGCCAGCAGTTGGGGAGGCAATCAGCCCCAGCATTTT. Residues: CASSWGGNQPQHF.

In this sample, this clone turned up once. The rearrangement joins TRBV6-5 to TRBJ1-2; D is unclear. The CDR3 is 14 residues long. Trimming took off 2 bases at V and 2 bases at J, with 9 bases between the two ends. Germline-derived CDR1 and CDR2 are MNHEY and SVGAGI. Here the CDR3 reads CASSYERPNYGYTF. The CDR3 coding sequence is TGTGCCAGCAGTTACGAGAGACCCAACTATGGCTACACCTTC.

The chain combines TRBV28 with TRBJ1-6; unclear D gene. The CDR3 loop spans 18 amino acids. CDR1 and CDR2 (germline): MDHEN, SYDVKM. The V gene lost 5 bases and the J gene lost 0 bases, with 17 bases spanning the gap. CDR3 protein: CASSVASAAYSYNSPLHF. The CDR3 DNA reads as TGTGCCAGCAGTGTGGCTTCAGCAGCCTACTCCTATAATTCACCCCTCCACTTT.

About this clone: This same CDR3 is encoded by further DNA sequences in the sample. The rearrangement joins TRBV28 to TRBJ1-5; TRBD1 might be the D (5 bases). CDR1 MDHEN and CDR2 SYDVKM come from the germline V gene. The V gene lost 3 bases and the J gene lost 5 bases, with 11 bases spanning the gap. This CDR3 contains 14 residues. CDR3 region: CASSFPDRYQPQHF. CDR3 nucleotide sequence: TGTGCCAGCAGTTTTCCCGACAGATATCAGCCCCAGCATTTT.

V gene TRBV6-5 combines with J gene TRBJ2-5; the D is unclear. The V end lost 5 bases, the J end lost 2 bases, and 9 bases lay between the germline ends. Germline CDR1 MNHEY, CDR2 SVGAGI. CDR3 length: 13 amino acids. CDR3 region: CASSRAEQETQYF. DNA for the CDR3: TGTGCCAGCAGTCGGGCGGAGCAAGAGACCCAGTACTTC.